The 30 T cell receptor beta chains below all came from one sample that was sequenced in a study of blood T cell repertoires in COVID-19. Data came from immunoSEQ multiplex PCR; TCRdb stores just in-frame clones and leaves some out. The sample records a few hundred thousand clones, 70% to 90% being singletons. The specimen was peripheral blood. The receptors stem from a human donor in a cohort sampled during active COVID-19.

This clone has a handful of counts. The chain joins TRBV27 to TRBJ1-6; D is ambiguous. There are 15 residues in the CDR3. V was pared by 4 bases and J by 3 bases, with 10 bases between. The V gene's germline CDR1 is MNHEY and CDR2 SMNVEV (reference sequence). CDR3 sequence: CASSSRRSYNSPLHF. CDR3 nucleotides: TGTGCCAGCAGTTCCCGAAGGAGCTATAATTCACCCCTCCACTTT.

CDR3 residues: CASRARGSSYEQYF. CDR3 in DNA: TGTGCCAGCAGAGCCAGGGGTTCCTCCTACGAGCAGTACTTC. This chain connects TRBV28 to TRBJ2-7; D may be TRBD1 (6 bases). Germline CDR1 and CDR2: MDHEN and SYDVKM. V lost 6 bases and J lost 0, with 12 bases in between. CDR3 length: 14 amino acids.

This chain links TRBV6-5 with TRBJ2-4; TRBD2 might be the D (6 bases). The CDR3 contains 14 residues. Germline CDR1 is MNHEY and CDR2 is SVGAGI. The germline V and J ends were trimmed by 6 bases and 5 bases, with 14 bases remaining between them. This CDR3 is CASRTGEEENIQYF. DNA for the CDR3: TGTGCCAGCAGGACGGGGGAGGAGGAAAACATTCAGTACTTC.

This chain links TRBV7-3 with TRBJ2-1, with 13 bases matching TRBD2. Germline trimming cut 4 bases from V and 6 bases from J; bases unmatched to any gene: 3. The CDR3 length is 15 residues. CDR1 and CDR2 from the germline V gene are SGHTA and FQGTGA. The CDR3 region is CASSSGLAGVNEQFF. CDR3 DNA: TGTGCCAGCAGCTCCGGACTAGCGGGGGTCAATGAGCAGTTCTTC.

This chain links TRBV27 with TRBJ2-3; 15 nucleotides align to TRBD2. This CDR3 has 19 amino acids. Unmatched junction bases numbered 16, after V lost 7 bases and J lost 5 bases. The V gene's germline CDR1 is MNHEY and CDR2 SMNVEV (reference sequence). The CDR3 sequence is CASNRLRGTSGRIVDTQYF. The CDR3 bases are TGTGCCAGCAACCGCCTCCGAGGGACTAGCGGGAGGATAGTAGATACGCAGTATTTT.

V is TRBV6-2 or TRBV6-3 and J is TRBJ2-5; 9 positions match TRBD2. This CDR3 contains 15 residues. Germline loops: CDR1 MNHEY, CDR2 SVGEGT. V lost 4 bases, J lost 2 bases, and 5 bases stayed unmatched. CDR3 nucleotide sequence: TGTGCCAGCAGTTCGCTAGCGGGACTACAAGAGACCCAGTACTTC. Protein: CASSSLAGLQETQYF.

The CDR3 coding sequence is TGTGCCAGCAGTAGGGACAGGGTCTACAATGAGCAGTTCTTC. The encoded protein is CASSRDRVYNEQFF. V gene TRBV6-5 combines with J gene TRBJ2-1; 9 bases match TRBD1. V lost 5 bases to trimming and J lost 3 bases; unmatched junction nucleotides: 2. The CDR3 loop spans 14 amino acids. The germline gives CDR1 MNHEY, CDR2 SVGAGI.

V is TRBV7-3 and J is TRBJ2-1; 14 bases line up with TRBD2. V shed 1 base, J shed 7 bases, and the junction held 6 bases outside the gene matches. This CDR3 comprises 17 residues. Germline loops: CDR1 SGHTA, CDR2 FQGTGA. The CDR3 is CASSLKDGLAGGNEQFF. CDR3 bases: TGTGCCAGCAGCTTAAAGGACGGACTAGCGGGGGGTAATGAGCAGTTCTTC.

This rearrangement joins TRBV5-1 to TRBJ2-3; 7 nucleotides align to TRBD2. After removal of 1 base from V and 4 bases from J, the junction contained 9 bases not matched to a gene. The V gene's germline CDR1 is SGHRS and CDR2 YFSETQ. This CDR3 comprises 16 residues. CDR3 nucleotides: TGCGCCAGCAGCTTGACCGGGGGGAGTGAGGCAGATACGCAGTATTTT. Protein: CASSLTGGSEADTQYF.

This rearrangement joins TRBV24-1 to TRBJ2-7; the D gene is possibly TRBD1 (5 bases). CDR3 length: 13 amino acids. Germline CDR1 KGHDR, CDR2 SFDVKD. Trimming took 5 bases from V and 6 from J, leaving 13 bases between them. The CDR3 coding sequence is TGTGCCACCAGTGGGTCAGGGTTTCCCGAGCAGTACTTC. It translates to CATSGSGFPEQYF.

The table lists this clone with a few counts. DNA of the CDR3: TGTGCCAGCAGCCAGAACAGGGGGCGGGAGCCCCAGCATTTT. It encodes CASSQNRGREPQHF. The chain joins TRBV16 to TRBJ1-5; 9 bases map to TRBD1. The CDR3 is 14 amino acids. Trimming took 3 bases from V and 8 from J; bases not matched to a gene: 5. The germline gives CDR1 KGHSY, CDR2 FQNENV.

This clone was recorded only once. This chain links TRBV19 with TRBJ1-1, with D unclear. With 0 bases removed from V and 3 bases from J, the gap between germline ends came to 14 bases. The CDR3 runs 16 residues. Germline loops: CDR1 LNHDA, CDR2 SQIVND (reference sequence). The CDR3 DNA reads TGTGCCAGTAGTATAGATGTGCGAGGGCTAGACACTGAAGCTTTCTTT. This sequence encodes CASSIDVRGLDTEAFF.

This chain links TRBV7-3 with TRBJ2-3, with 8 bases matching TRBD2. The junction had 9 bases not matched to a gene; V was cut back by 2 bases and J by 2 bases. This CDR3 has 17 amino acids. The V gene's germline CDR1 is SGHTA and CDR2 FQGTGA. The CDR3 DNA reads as TGTGCCAGCAGCTTAGGGGTAGCGGGACCTACCACAGATACGCAGTATTTT. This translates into CASSLGVAGPTTDTQYF.

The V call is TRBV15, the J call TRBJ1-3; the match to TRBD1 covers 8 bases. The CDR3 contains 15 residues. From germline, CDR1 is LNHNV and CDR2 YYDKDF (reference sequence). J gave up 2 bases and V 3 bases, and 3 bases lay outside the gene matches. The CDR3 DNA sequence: TGTGCCACCAGCAGGGACAGGGCGACTGGAAACACCATATATTTT. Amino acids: CATSRDRATGNTIYF.

The CDR3 here is CASSLMGQGSYNEQFF. The CDR3 DNA sequence: TGTGCCAGCAGTTTAATGGGACAGGGATCCTACAATGAGCAGTTCTTC. V and J are TRBV28 and TRBJ2-1; 9 bases fit TRBD1. CDR1 is MDHEN, CDR2 SYDVKM, per germline. This CDR3 region has 16 residues. J lost 1 base, V lost 2 bases, and 3 bases had no gene match.

CDR3 in DNA: TGTGCCAGCAGCCAACGGACAGGGGACAATTCACCCCTCCACTTT. Protein sequence: CASSQRTGDNSPLHF. The chain carries TRBV6-6 and TRBJ1-6; 9 bases agree with TRBD1. CDR1 is MNHNY and CDR2 is SVGAGI in the germline V gene (reference sequence). The CDR3 totals 15 residues. Trimming cost V 6 bases and J 7 bases; bases outside gene matches: 7.

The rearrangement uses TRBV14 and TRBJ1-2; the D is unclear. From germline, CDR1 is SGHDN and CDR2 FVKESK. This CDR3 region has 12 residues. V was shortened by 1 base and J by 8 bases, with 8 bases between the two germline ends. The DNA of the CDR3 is TGTGCCAGCAGCCAAGGAGGATGGGGCTACACCTTC. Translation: CASSQGGWGYTF.

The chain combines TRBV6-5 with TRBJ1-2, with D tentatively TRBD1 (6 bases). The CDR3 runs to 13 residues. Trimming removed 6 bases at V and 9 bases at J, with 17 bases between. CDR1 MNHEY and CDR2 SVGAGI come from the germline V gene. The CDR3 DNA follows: TGTGCCAGCAGGGCCCAGGGGACGTCAAGCTACACCTTC. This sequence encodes CASRAQGTSSYTF.

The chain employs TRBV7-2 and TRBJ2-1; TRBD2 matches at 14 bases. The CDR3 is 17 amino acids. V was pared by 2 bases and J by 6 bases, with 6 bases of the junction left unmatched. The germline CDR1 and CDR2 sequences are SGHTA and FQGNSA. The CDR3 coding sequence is TGTGCCAGCAGCTTACCCGGACTAGCGGGAGGTTCCAATGAGCAGTTCTTC. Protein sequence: CASSLPGLAGGSNEQFF.

CDR3 residues: CASSFRQGAADGYTF. For the CDR3, the DNA is TGTGCCAGCAGTTTCCGACAGGGGGCGGCTGACGGCTACACCTTC. V and J are TRBV6-5 and TRBJ1-2; TRBD1 matches at 10 bases. The V gene's germline CDR1 is MNHEY and CDR2 SVGAGI. Trimming at V came to 4 bases and at J to 8 bases, leaving 10 bases not matched to a gene. The CDR3 is 15 amino acids.

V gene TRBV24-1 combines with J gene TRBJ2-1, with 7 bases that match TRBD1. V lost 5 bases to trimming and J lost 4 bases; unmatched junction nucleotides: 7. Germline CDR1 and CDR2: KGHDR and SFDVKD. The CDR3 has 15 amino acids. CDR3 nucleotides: TGTGCCACCAGTGCCTCCGGGACAGTATACAATGAGCAGTTCTTC. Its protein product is CATSASGTVYNEQFF.

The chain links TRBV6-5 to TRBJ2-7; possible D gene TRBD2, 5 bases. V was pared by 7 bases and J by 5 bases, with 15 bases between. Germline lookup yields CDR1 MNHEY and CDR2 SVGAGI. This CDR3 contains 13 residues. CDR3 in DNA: TGTGCCAGCACCCGGGGTCGGAATGACGAGCAGTACTTC. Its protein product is CASTRGRNDEQYF.

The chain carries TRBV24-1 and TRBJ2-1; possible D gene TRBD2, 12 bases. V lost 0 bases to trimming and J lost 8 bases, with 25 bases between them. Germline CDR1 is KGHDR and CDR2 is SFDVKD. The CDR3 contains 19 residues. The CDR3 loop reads CATSDLRDRGTSGFDEQFF. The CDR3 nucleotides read TGTGCCACCAGTGATTTGCGGGACAGGGGGACTAGCGGGTTCGATGAGCAGTTCTTC.

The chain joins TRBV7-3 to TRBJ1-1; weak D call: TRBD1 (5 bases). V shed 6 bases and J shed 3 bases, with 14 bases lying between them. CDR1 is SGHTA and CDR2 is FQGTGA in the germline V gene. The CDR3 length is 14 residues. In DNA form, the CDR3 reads TGTGCCAGCAGTCAAACGGGAGGGGACACTGAAGCTTTCTTT. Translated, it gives CASSQTGGDTEAFF.

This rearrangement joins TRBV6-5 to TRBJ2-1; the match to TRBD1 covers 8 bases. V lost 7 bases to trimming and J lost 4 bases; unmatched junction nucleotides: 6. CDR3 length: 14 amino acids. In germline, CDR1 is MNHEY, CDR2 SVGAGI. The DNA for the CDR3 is TGTGCCAGCACAGGGGGCAGTATTTACAATGAGCAGTTCTTC. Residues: CASTGGSIYNEQFF.

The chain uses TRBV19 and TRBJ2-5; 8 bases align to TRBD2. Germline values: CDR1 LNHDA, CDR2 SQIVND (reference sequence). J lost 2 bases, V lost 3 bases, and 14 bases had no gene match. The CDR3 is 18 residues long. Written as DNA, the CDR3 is TGTGCCAGTAGTATCCTTTCCATACGACTAGCGTCACAAGAGACCCAGTACTTC. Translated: CASSILSIRLASQETQYF.

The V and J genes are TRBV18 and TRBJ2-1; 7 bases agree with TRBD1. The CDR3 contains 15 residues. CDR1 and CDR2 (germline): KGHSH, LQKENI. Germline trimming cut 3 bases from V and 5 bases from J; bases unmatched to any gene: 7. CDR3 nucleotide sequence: TGTGCCAGCTCACCCGGGACAGCACAAAACAATGAGCAGTTCTTC. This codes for CASSPGTAQNNEQFF. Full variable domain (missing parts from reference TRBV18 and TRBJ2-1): NAGVMQNPRHLVRRRGQEARLRCSPMKGHSHVYWYRQLPEEGLKFMVYLQKENIIDESGMPKERFSAEFPKEGPSILRIQQVVRGDSAAYFCASSPGTAQNNEQFFGPGTRLTVL.

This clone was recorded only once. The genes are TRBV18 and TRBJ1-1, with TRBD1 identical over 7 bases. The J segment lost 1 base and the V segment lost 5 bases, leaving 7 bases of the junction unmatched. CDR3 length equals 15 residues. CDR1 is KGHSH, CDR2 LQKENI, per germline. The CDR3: CASSLGQLSNTEAFF. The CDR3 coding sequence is TGTGCCAGCTCATTGGGACAGTTATCGAACACTGAAGCTTTCTTT.

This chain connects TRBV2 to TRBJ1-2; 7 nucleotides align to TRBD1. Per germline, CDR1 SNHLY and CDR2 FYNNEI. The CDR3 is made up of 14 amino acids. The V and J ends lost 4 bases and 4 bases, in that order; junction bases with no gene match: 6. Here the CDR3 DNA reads TGTGCCAGCAGTGTACCGACAGGGATCTATGGCTACACCTTC. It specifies CASSVPTGIYGYTF.

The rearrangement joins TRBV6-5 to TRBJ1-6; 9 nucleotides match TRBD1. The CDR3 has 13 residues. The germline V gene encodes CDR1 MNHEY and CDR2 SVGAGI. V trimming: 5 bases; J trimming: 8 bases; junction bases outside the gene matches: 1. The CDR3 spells CASSTGGDSPLHF. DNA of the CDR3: TGTGCCAGCAGTACAGGGGGCGATTCACCCCTCCACTTT.